This entry lists 20 T cell receptor beta chains sequenced from one sample in a study of cytomegalovirus exposure and HLA in healthy donors (dated by TCRdb to about 2017). The library was produced with the immunoSEQ multiplex PCR assay. A mixture of 60 forward primers for TCR Vbeta segments and 13 reverse primers for TCR Jbeta segments was used in the multiplex PCR. TCRdb limited this immuneACCESS table to in-frame rearrangements with V and J called. A share of clones is missing; checked studies link under half to unresolved V genes, and the rest is unexplained. In this sample the table shows under 300,000 clones, roughly two thirds of which occur a single time. The ten largest account for 2% to 2.5% of the sample. The sample comprised PBMCs. These receptors were collected from a female donor in good health and CMV-seronegative.

The V and J genes are TRBV7-8 and TRBJ2-7, with D hard to call. V was shortened by 1 base and J by 5 bases, with 9 bases between the two germline ends. Germline CDR1 SGHVS, CDR2 FQNEAQ. CDR3 size: 13 residues. The CDR3: CASSLGRGDEQYF. As DNA, the CDR3 is TGTGCCAGCAGCTTAGGCAGAGGCGACGAGCAGTACTTC.

There are a few counts of this clone. This chain connects TRBV5-1 to TRBJ2-5, with 11 bases identical to TRBD2. The DNA end favors TRBJ2-7, so the J call may be wrong. This CDR3 has 15 residues. The V gene's germline CDR1 is SGHRS and CDR2 YFSETQ. The CDR3 region has the DNA TGCGCCAGCAGCTTGGGCGGGACTAGCGGCTACGAGCAGTACTTC. The encoded protein is CASSLGGTSGYEQYF.

This clone turned up a few times. The chain employs TRBV30 and TRBJ1-2; D unclear. CDR1 and CDR2 (germline): GTSNPN, SVGIG (reference sequence). This CDR3 has 13 residues. Trimming left V 0 bases short and J 6 bases short, with 11 bases between. CDR3 protein: CAWSVRSGNGYTF. The CDR3 bases are TGTGCCTGGAGTGTACGGTCAGGTAATGGCTACACCTTC.

Worth noting for this clone: The junction shows a germline mismatch at one end, possibly a read error. The J gene is TRBJ2-3, the V gene TRBV7-9; D unresolved. The CDR3 consists of 13 residues. The V gene's germline CDR1 is SEHNR and CDR2 FQNEAQ (reference sequence). The CDR3 DNA sequence: TGTTCCAGCAGCTTAGACGCGACAGATACGCAGTATTTT. It specifies CSSSLDATDTQYF.

This clone was picked up one time. The gene calls are TRBV10-3 and TRBJ2-7; TRBD2 matches at 8 bases. Germline values: CDR1 ENHRY, CDR2 SYGVKD. The V segment lost 6 bases and the J segment 5 bases; nucleotides outside the gene matches: 9. The CDR3 length is 14 residues. As DNA, the CDR3 is TGTGCCATCAGGCCAGCGGGAGAGGCGAACGAGCAGTACTTC. Encoded protein: CAIRPAGEANEQYF.

Written as DNA, the CDR3 is TGTGCCAGTAGTAGTAGCGGGAGGATAAGCAATGAGCAGTTCTTC. It yields the protein CASSSSGRISNEQFF. The V call is TRBV19, the J call TRBJ2-1, with 10 nucleotides matching TRBD2. CDR3 length: 15 residues. The V gene end was trimmed by 4 bases and the J gene end by 6 bases; junction bases not matched to a gene: 6. Per the germline V gene, CDR1 is LNHDA and CDR2 is SQIVND (reference sequence).

The J gene is TRBJ1-2, the V gene TRBV5-5; a weak D match, TRBD1 (5 bases). The CDR3 sequence is 14 residues long. Germline values: CDR1 SGHKS, CDR2 YYEKEE (reference sequence). V lost 0 bases and J 6 bases, leaving 12 bases between the germline ends. In DNA form, the CDR3 reads TGTGCCAGCAGCTTGGAGGACATTCACCATGGCTACACCTTC. This translates into CASSLEDIHHGYTF. Drawing the rest from reference TRBV5-5 and TRBJ1-2, the complete variable domain is DAGVTQSPTHLIKTRGQQVTLRCSPISGHKSVSWYQQVLGQGPQFIFQYYEKEERGRGNFPDRFSARQFPNYSSELNVNALLLGDSALYLCASSLEDIHHGYTFGSGTRLTVV.

This clone was found once. This sequence joins TRBV5-1 and TRBJ2-5; the D gene is possibly TRBD2 (5 bases). The J call may be mistaken, given a closer DNA end match to TRBJ2-7. CDR3 length: 16 residues. CDR1 SGHRS and CDR2 YFSETQ come from the germline V gene. The CDR3 loop is CASSLNPGLGSYEQYF. CDR3 nucleotides: TGCGCCAGCAGCTTGAATCCCGGACTGGGCTCCTACGAGCAGTACTTC.

The rearrangement joins TRBV20-1 to TRBJ1-1; D not certain. Between the trimmed V and J ends, which lost 8 bases and 1 base, there was a span of 8 bases. The length of the CDR3 is 11 residues. Germline V CDR1 and CDR2: DFQATT, SNEGSKA (reference sequence). Here the CDR3 reads CSFRWNTEAFF. For the CDR3, the DNA is TGCAGTTTCAGGTGGAACACTGAAGCTTTCTTT.

The chain joins TRBV9 to TRBJ1-5, with D unclear. Germline V gene sequence: CDR1 SGDLS, CDR2 YYNGEE. This CDR3 is built from 15 residues. V was trimmed by 4 bases and J by 3 bases, leaving 14 bases between them. CDR3 nucleotide sequence: TGTGCCAGCAGCCCCGAGGGCAGGTCCAATCAGCCCCAGCATTTT. Amino acids: CASSPEGRSNQPQHF.

V is TRBV6-5 and J is TRBJ2-7; D possibly corresponds to TRBD1 (8 bases). CDR1 and CDR2 from the germline V gene are MNHEY and SVGAGI. Deletions cut 2 bases from V and 2 bases from J, with 13 bases between. The CDR3 is made up of 15 amino acids. The CDR3: CASSYGQGGTYEQYF. DNA of the CDR3: TGTGCCAGCAGTTACGGACAGGGAGGGACCTACGAGCAGTACTTC.

The chain employs TRBV7-9 and TRBJ1-3, with a weak D call TRBD1 (6 bases). The V gene's germline CDR1 is SEHNR and CDR2 FQNEAQ (reference sequence). The CDR3 contains 15 residues. V lost 8 bases and J 0 bases, leaving 14 bases between the germline ends. DNA of the CDR3: TGTGCCAGCTACACCGGGACACCCTCTGGAAACACCATATATTTT. It is translated as CASYTGTPSGNTIYF.

The chain is built from TRBV27 and TRBJ2-2, with D possibly TRBD1 on 6 matching bases. The CDR3 has 17 residues. Trimming took 4 bases from V and 0 from J, leaving 15 bases between them. Germline lookup yields CDR1 MNHEY and CDR2 SMNVEV (reference sequence). CDR3 loop: CASSSSPGTPNTGELFF. The CDR3 coding sequence is TGTGCCAGCAGTTCCAGTCCTGGGACACCGAACACCGGGGAGCTGTTTTTT.

This clone was recorded only once. The gene calls are TRBV11-2 and TRBJ2-7; 10 positions match TRBD2. The junction had 9 bases not matched to a gene; V was cut back by 3 bases and J by 1 base. This CDR3 comprises 17 residues. CDR1 is SGHAT and CDR2 is FQNNGV in the germline V gene. CDR3 loop: CASSFGRLAGLSYEQYF. As DNA, the CDR3 is TGTGCCAGCAGCTTCGGCCGACTAGCGGGCCTTTCCTACGAGCAGTACTTC. Using reference TRBV11-2 and TRBJ2-7 for the parts outside the CDR3, the full variable domain is EAGVAQSPRYKIIEKRQSVAFWCNPISGHATLYWYQQILGQGPKLLIQFQNNGVVDDSQLPKDRFSAERLKGVDSTLKIQPAKLEDSAVYLCASSFGRLAGLSYEQYFGPGTRLTVT.

This clone occurred a few times. This sequence joins TRBV20-1 and TRBJ2-7; maybe TRBD2 (5 bases). The germline V gene has CDR1 DFQATT and CDR2 SNEGSKA (reference sequence). The CDR3 is 10 amino acids. V lost 6 bases to trimming and J lost 7 bases, with 10 bases between them. The CDR3 loop reads CSAIIAEQYF. CDR3 coding DNA: TGCAGTGCGATTATAGCGGAGCAGTACTTC.

The rearrangement links TRBV11-2 to TRBJ2-1; D not resolved. The CDR3 is made up of 14 amino acids. Between the trimmed V and J ends, which lost 5 bases and 5 bases, there was a span of 13 bases. The germline V gene encodes CDR1 SGHAT and CDR2 FQNNGV. The CDR3 sequence: CASSARTVDNEQFF. As DNA, the CDR3 is TGTGCCAGCAGCGCCAGAACCGTGGACAATGAGCAGTTCTTC.

The rearrangement joins TRBV15 to TRBJ1-2; 8 bases map to TRBD1. The CDR3 runs to 16 residues. V dropped 2 bases and J dropped 4; count of bases not matched to a gene: 9. Germline V CDR1 and CDR2: LNHNV, YYDKDF (reference sequence). CDR3 in amino acids: CATSRPPMDRVYGYTF. The CDR3, as DNA: TGTGCCACCAGCAGACCCCCGATGGACAGGGTCTATGGCTACACCTTC.

This chain joins TRBV7-9 and TRBJ2-2; 7 bases are shared with TRBD2. This CDR3 has 16 residues. V lost 4 bases, J lost 0 bases, and 5 bases stayed unmatched. Germline V lookup: CDR1 SEHNR, CDR2 FQNEAQ (reference sequence). CDR3 region: CASSSGTIANTGELFF. The CDR3, as DNA: TGTGCCAGCAGCTCCGGGACTATCGCGAACACCGGGGAGCTGTTTTTT. Complete variable domain (other parts from reference TRBV7-9 and TRBJ2-2): DTGVSQNPRHKITKRGQNVTFRCDPISEHNRLYWYRQTLGQGPEFLTYFQNEAQLEKSRLLSDRFSAERPKGSFSTLEIQRTEQGDSAMYLCASSSGTIANTGELFFGEGSRLTVL.

This clone was seen only a few times. V gene TRBV5-1 combines with J gene TRBJ1-2; a possible D gene is TRBD1 (5 bases). Trimming took 1 base from V and 4 from J, leaving 11 bases between them. The CDR3 loop spans 14 amino acids. Looked up from germline, CDR1 is SGHRS and CDR2 is YFSETQ. In nucleotides, the CDR3 is TGCGCCAGCAGCTTGCAGGGATCCACCTATGGCTACACCTTC. Translating gives CASSLQGSTYGYTF.

This clone has just one count. This chain links TRBV30 with TRBJ2-3, with 9 bases identical to TRBD2. V gave up 8 bases and J gave up 3 bases; unmatched junction bases: 9. The germline V gene has CDR1 GTSNPN and CDR2 SVGIG (reference sequence). This CDR3 is 14 amino acids long. The CDR3 loop reads CALPGAGGTDTQYF. As DNA, the CDR3 is TGTGCCCTACCGGGAGCGGGAGGTACAGATACGCAGTATTTT.